This TCR beta chain was sequenced during a study of T cell responses to AZD1222 COVID-19 vaccine. Profiling relied on immunoSEQ multiplex PCR, and the TCRdb table lists in-frame clones only, not all of them. Of 150,000 to 200,000 clones listed, about 92% are singletons. In regard to this clone: Its antigen is still unknown.

General observations from the study: White British people made up most donors, females outnumbered males, and clonal diversity was possibly underestimated. Spike was spanned by vaccine-associated CD4 TCRs, which were dominant at 160-218 and 743-854.

The CDR3 consists of 14 residues. Germline V lookup: CDR1 WNHNN, CDR2 SYGVQD (reference sequence). V lost 6 bases and J 1 base, leaving 9 bases between the germline ends. This chain joins TRBV10-1 and TRBJ2-2; possible D gene TRBD1, 6 bases. The TCR was taken from an adult who received the AZD1222 COVID-19 vaccine. The sequencing here drew on peripheral blood, taken 28 days after the second AZD1222 dose. Here the CDR3 reads CASRQGLNTGELFF. The CDR3 DNA is TGCGCCAGCAGACAGGGCCTGAACACCGGGGAGCTGTTTTTT.